This section outlines one T cell receptor beta chain sequence together with its context. Its cognate antigen is unknown. Possible read error: a much larger clone is one base away. The record originates from a study of T cells in Graves' hyperthyroidism and ophthalmopathy. The CDR3 is made up of 19 amino acids. In germline, CDR1 is MNHEY, CDR2 SVGEGT. Enrolled ophthalmopathy patients presented with a Clinical Activity Score of at least 3, a NOSPECS grade of at least 4, and disease duration under 3 months. Thyroid ultrasound, orbital computed tomography, clinical symptoms, and serum thyroxine and TRAb underpinned diagnoses. The study, taken as a whole, reports: The blood repertoire included most of the expanded thyroid clonotypes above 0.001. Ophthalmopathy onset followed model prediction by a median roughly 6.5 months.

Amplified regions were TCR beta CDR3 sequences from RNA transcripts. First-round RT-PCR of the TCR CDR3 relied on the HTBI primer set. One entry per CDR3 protein results from TCRdb running MiXCR on the multiplex PCR reads. The sample lists fewer than 750,000 distinct CDR3 sequences, roughly 15% seen once, with about an eighth in the top ten. Sequencing was done on a sample of blood. The source is a woman aged 45 to 65 with Graves' ophthalmopathy. The chain combines TRBV6-2 or TRBV6-3 with TRBJ2-2, with 9 bases identical to TRBD2. This chain's CDR3 is CAGSYSIPSGISGTGELFF. The CDR3 DNA sequence: TGTGCCGGCAGTTACTCGATCCCTAGCGGGATTTCGGGCACCGGGGAGCTGTTTTTT.